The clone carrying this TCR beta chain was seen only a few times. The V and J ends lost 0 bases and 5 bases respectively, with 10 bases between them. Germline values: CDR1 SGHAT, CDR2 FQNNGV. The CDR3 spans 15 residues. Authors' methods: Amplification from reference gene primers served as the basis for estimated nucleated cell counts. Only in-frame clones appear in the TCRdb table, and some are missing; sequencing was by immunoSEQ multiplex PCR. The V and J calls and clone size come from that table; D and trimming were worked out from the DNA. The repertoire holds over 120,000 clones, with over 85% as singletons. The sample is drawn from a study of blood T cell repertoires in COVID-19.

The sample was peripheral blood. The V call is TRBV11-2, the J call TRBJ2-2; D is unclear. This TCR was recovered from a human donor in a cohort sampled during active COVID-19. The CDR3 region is CASSLDVFRTGELFF. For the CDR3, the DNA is TGTGCCAGCAGCTTAGACGTTTTCAGAACCGGGGAGCTGTTTTTT.